The 22 T cell receptor beta chains below all came from one sample that was sequenced in a study of T cells in Graves' hyperthyroidism and ophthalmopathy. TCR beta CDR3 sequences were amplified from RNA transcripts. First-round RT-PCR targeting the TCR CDR3 was performed with the HTBI primer set. TCRdb used MiXCR to reprocess the multiplex PCR reads, holding one entry per CDR3 protein. Of fewer than 250,000 distinct CDR3 sequences listed, around 26% are singletons. The sample was blood. All receptors come from a woman in her 40s with Graves' ophthalmopathy.

At least ten counts were recorded for this clonotype. The gene calls are TRBV12-3 or TRBV12-4 and TRBJ2-7; a possible D gene is TRBD2 (6 bases). The CDR3 sequence is 15 residues long. The V gene lost 5 bases and the J gene lost 7 bases, with 21 bases spanning the gap. The CDR3 DNA reads TGTGCCAGCAGTCCATCCGGGACTTATCCTAAAGAGCAGTACTTC. Its protein product is CASSPSGTYPKEQYF.

This clonotype was seen repeatedly, ten times or more. The V gene is TRBV15, the J gene TRBJ1-1; D may be TRBD1 (5 bases). The CDR3 has 15 residues. Germline V gives CDR1 LNHNV, CDR2 YYDKDF (reference sequence). Trimming stripped 0 bases from V and 1 base from J, with 9 bases between. CDR3: CATSRELDRNTEAFF. The CDR3 nucleotides are TGTGCCACCAGCAGAGAGCTAGACAGGAACACTGAAGCTTTCTTT. Filled out from reference TRBV15 and TRBJ1-1, the complete variable domain reads DAMVIQNPRYQVTQFGKPVTLSCSQTLNHNVMYWYQQKSSQAPKLLFHYYDKDFNNEADTPDNFQSRRPNTSFCFLDIRSPGLGDTAMYLCATSRELDRNTEAFFGQGTRLTVV.

In its sample, this clonotype was seen a few times. The CDR3 spells CASSVQGGTGGGYEQYF. The CDR3 DNA follows: TGTGCCAGCAGCGTACAGGGGGGGACAGGGGGTGGCTACGAGCAGTACTTC. The V gene is TRBV11-2, the J gene TRBJ2-7; 11 nucleotides agree with TRBD1. The CDR3 is made up of 17 amino acids. Germline assignment: CDR1 SGHAT and CDR2 FQNNGV. V shed 5 bases, J shed 3 bases, and the junction held 12 bases outside the gene matches. Looking up the rest from reference TRBV11-2 and TRBJ2-7 gives the full variable domain: EAGVAQSPRYKIIEKRQSVAFWCNPISGHATLYWYQQILGQGPKLLIQFQNNGVVDDSQLPKDRFSAERLKGVDSTLKIQPAKLEDSAVYLCASSVQGGTGGGYEQYFGPGTRLTVT.

This clonotype was seen at least ten times. The J gene is TRBJ2-7, the V gene TRBV9, with 8 bases matching TRBD2. This CDR3 is built from 15 residues. The junction had 6 bases not matched to a gene; V was cut back by 3 bases and J by 1 base. Germline V gene data show CDR1 as SGDLS and CDR2 as YYNGEE. The CDR3 DNA follows: TGTGCCAGCAGCGCGAGCGCTAGCGGGTCCTACGAGCAGTACTTC. This codes for CASSASASGSYEQYF.

V and J are TRBV28 and TRBJ2-7, with 8 bases identical to TRBD1. V lost 6 bases and J lost 5; bases outside the gene matches: 9. CDR3 length: 14 amino acids. The germline V gene encodes CDR1 MDHEN and CDR2 SYDVKM. The chain's CDR3 is CASSETGEGHEQYF. CDR3 coding DNA: TGTGCCAGCAGCGAGACAGGGGAAGGACACGAGCAGTACTTC.

In its sample, this clonotype was seen a few times. The chain has TRBV6-1 and TRBJ2-2; possibly TRBD1 or TRBD2 for D (6 bases each). This CDR3 contains 15 residues. Germline V gene lookup returns CDR1 MNHNS and CDR2 SASEGT. The V end lost 7 bases, the J end lost 3 bases, and 15 bases lay between the germline ends. CDR3: CASNPQGLDTGELFF. The CDR3 DNA follows: TGTGCCAGCAACCCACAGGGACTTGACACCGGGGAGCTGTTTTTT.

This chain joins TRBV12-3 or TRBV12-4 and TRBJ2-7; D is ambiguous. This CDR3 region has 13 residues. Between the trimmed V and J ends, which lost 8 bases and 9 bases, there was a span of 20 bases. The DNA of the CDR3 is TGTGCCAGCCACGACAAGTACAGCACAAGGCAGTACTTC. Its protein is CASHDKYSTRQYF.

This clonotype has a count of ten or more. The chain combines TRBV28 with TRBJ1-5; D is undetermined. V lost 7 bases to trimming and J lost 3 bases, with 19 bases between them. The CDR3 runs to 16 residues. The germline CDR1 and CDR2 sequences are MDHEN and SYDVKM. As DNA, the CDR3 is TGTGCCAGCACTCCCTCTGGCGCAGGCCTCAATCAGCCCCAGCATTTT. It translates to CASTPSGAGLNQPQHF.

The chain links TRBV19 to TRBJ1-1; D possibly corresponds to TRBD1 (5 bases). Germline CDR1 is LNHDA and CDR2 is SQIVND (reference sequence). Trimming shortened V by 5 bases and J by 4 bases, and 11 bases separated the two germline ends. The CDR3 covers 13 residues. The CDR3 DNA reads as TGTGCCAGTAGTGCCAGGGTAGCCACTGAAGCTTTCTTT. Translated: CASSARVATEAFF. Combining the CDR3 with reference TRBV19 and TRBJ1-1 gives the whole variable domain DGGITQSPKYLFRKEGQNVTLSCEQNLNHDAMYWYRQDPGQGLRLIYYSQIVNDFQKGDIAEGYSVSREKKESFPLTVTSAQKNPTAFYLCASSARVATEAFFGQGTRLTVV.

This clonotype was picked up many times. The chain uses TRBV20-1 and TRBJ1-1, with D possibly TRBD1 on 5 matching bases. The germline gives CDR1 DFQATT, CDR2 SNEGSKA (reference sequence). Trimming pared 4 bases from V and 5 bases from J, leaving 14 bases between. The CDR3 totals 13 residues. The CDR3 region has the DNA TGCAGTGCTACACAGGAGGAGGTGACTGAAGCTTTCTTT. Translating gives CSATQEEVTEAFF.

This clonotype showed up many times. V usage is TRBV28 and J usage is TRBJ1-2; the D is unclear. Between the trimmed V and J ends, which lost 5 bases and 1 base, there was a span of 17 bases. The CDR3 totals 16 residues. Germline V gives CDR1 MDHEN, CDR2 SYDVKM. The CDR3 nucleotides are TGTGCCAGCAGTCAAACAGACGGGCCAAATAACTATGGCTACACCTTC. Its translation: CASSQTDGPNNYGYTF.

This clonotype has a count of ten or more. The V call is TRBV3-1, the J call TRBJ2-7; D may be TRBD1 or TRBD2 (5 bases each). V was shortened by 5 bases and J by 0 bases, with 14 bases between the two germline ends. Germline V lookup: CDR1 LGHDT, CDR2 YNNKEL (reference sequence). The CDR3 spans 15 residues. The CDR3 DNA is TGTGCCAGCAGCGTGAATTCTGGGGGCTCCTACGAGCAGTACTTC. Protein sequence: CASSVNSGGSYEQYF.

This clonotype was detected many times. V is TRBV6-2 or TRBV6-3 and J is TRBJ2-7; D not resolved. This CDR3 region has 17 residues. V gave up 0 bases and J gave up 2 bases, with 17 bases separating them. CDR1 is MNHEY and CDR2 is SVGEGT in the germline V gene. The CDR3 DNA follows: TGTGCCAGCAGTTACTCCTACCCCCCGACTGGACCCTACGAGCAGTACTTC. Encoded protein: CASSYSYPPTGPYEQYF.

This clonotype appeared many times. The rearrangement uses TRBV18 and TRBJ2-5; no clear D gene. Germline CDR1 reads KGHSH; CDR2 reads LQKENI. This CDR3 region has 12 residues. Trimming removed 3 bases at V and 4 bases at J, with 6 bases between. The CDR3 nucleotides read TGTGCCAGCTCACCGGTAGGAGAGACCCAGTACTTC. Translating it yields CASSPVGETQYF.

V and J are TRBV12-3 or TRBV12-4 and TRBJ2-5; tentative D call: TRBD2 (6 bases). The V end lost 5 bases, the J end lost 1 base, and 8 bases lay between the germline ends. The CDR3 loop spans 13 amino acids. CDR3 bases: TGTGCCAGCAGTCGGGACTCCCAAGAGACCCAGTACTTC. Amino acids: CASSRDSQETQYF.

This clonotype was detected many times. The V call is TRBV10-3, the J call TRBJ2-5; 10 bases align to TRBD1. V trimming: 8 bases; J trimming: 2 bases; junction bases outside the gene matches: 11. The germline CDR1 and CDR2 sequences are ENHRY and SYGVKD. The CDR3 is 16 amino acids. As DNA, the CDR3 is TGTGCCATCTCTGACAGGGGGCCCTCAATACAAGAGACCCAGTACTTC. Translation: CAISDRGPSIQETQYF.

In this sample, this clonotype turned up many times. The genes are TRBV6-1 and TRBJ1-1, with D unclear. V lost 6 bases, J lost 0 bases, and 11 bases lay in between. Germline values: CDR1 MNHNS, CDR2 SASEGT. The CDR3 sequence is 14 residues long. Here the CDR3 DNA reads TGTGCCAGCAGGCTAGGACGGTTGAACACTGAAGCTTTCTTT. Translating gives CASRLGRLNTEAFF.

Ten or more counts support this clonotype. The chain combines TRBV5-1 with TRBJ2-7; TRBD1 is a possible D gene (5 bases). The germline V gene encodes CDR1 SGHRS and CDR2 YFSETQ. This CDR3 is 13 amino acids long. Trimming shortened V by 0 bases and J by 4 bases, and 8 bases separated the two germline ends. The CDR3 is CASSLGGEYEQYF. The CDR3 nucleotides are TGCGCCAGCAGCTTGGGGGGCGAGTACGAGCAGTACTTC.

This clonotype was recorded many times. The V call is TRBV14, the J call TRBJ2-2; 7 bases agree with TRBD2. CDR1 is SGHDN, CDR2 FVKESK, per germline. The J segment lost 4 bases and the V segment lost 3 bases, leaving 11 bases of the junction unmatched. This CDR3 is built from 17 residues. The CDR3 region is CASSQTDEWEGTGELFF. The CDR3 DNA reads as TGTGCCAGCAGCCAGACGGATGAGTGGGAGGGCACCGGGGAGCTGTTTTTT.

This clonotype was observed once. Mismatch with germline at one junction end may stem from a read error. The rearrangement uses TRBV7-8 and TRBJ2-5; D remains ambiguous. The CDR3 has 15 amino acids. Germline V CDR1 and CDR2: SGHVS, FQNEAQ. This chain's CDR3 is CASSFGWTDEETQYF. The CDR3 DNA follows: TGTGCCAGCAGCTTTGGCTGGACCGATGAAGAGACTCAGTACTTC.

There are a few counts of this clonotype. V and J are TRBV5-1 and TRBJ2-5; D tentatively reads TRBD1 or TRBD2 (5 bases each). CDR3 length: 15 amino acids. The ends were cut back, 0 bases at V and 5 bases at J, with 14 bases in the middle. Germline CDR1 SGHRS, CDR2 YFSETQ. The CDR3: CASSLDVGPGETQYF. As DNA, the CDR3 is TGCGCCAGCAGCTTGGATGTGGGGCCGGGGGAGACCCAGTACTTC.

This rearrangement joins TRBV7-8 to TRBJ1-1; 7 positions match TRBD1. The length of the CDR3 is 14 residues. The V segment lost 5 bases and the J segment 3 bases; nucleotides outside the gene matches: 6. Germline CDR1 and CDR2: SGHVS and FQNEAQ. The CDR3: CASSGRGSHTEAFF. Here the CDR3 DNA reads TGTGCCAGCAGCGGCAGGGGGTCACACACTGAAGCTTTCTTT.